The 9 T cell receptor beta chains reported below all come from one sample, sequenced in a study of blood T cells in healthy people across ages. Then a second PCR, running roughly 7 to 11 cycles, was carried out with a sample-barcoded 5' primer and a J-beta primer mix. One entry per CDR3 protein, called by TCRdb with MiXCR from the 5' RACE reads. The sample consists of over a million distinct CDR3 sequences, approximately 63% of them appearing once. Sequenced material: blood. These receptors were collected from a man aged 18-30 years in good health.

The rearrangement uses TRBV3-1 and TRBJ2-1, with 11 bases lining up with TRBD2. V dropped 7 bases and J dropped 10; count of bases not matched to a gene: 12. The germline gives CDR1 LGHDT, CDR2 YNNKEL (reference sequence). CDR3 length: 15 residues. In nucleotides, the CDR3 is TGTGCCAGCACCCCGATGACTAGCGGGACACGCGAGCAGTTCTTC. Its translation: CASTPMTSGTREQFF.

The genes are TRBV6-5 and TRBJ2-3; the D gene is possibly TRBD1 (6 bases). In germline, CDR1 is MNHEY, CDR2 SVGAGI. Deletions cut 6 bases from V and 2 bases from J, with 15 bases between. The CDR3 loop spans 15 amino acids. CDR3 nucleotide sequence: TGTGCCAGCAGCTTGGACAGAGCCAACACAGATACGCAGTATTTT. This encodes CASSLDRANTDTQYF.

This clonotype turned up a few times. The CDR3 reads CSVEWLANEQFF. The DNA of the CDR3 is TGCAGCGTTGAATGGCTGGCCAATGAGCAGTTCTTC. The rearrangement links TRBV29-1 to TRBJ2-1; D ambiguous. CDR3 length equals 12 residues. V lost 2 bases to trimming and J lost 6 bases, with 8 bases between them. Germline assignment: CDR1 SQVTM and CDR2 ANQGSEA.

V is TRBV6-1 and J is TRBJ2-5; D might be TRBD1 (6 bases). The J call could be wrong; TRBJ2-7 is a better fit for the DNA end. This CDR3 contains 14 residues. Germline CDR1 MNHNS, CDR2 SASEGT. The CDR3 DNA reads TGTGCCAGTATGGGTGCTGGACAGACCTACGAGCAGTACTTC. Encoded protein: CASMGAGQTYEQYF.

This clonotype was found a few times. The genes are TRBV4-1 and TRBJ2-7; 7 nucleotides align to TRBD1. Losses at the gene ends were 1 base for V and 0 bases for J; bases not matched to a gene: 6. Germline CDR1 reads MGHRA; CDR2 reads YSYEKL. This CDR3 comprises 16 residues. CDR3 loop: CASSQAPGTVSYEQYF. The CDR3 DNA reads TGCGCCAGCAGCCAAGCACCCGGGACAGTCTCCTACGAGCAGTACTTC.

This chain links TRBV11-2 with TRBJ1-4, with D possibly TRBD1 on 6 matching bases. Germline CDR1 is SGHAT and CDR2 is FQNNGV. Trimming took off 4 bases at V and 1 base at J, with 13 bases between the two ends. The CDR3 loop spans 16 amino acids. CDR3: CASSSRTVITNEKLFF. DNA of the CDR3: TGTGCCAGCAGCTCCCGGACAGTCATAACTAATGAAAAACTGTTTTTT.

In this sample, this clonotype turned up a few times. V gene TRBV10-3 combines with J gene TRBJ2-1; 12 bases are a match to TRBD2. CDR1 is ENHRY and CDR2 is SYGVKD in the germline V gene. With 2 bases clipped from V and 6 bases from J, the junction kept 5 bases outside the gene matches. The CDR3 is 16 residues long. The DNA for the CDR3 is TGTGCCATCAGTGAGGAACTAGCGGGAGGAAGCAATGAGCAGTTCTTC. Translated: CAISEELAGGSNEQFF.

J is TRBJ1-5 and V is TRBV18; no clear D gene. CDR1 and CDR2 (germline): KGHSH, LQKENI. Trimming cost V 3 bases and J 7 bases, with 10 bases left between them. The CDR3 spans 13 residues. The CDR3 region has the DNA TGTGCCAGCTCACCTGGGGAAGCCCAGCCCCAGCATTTT. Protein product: CASSPGEAQPQHF.

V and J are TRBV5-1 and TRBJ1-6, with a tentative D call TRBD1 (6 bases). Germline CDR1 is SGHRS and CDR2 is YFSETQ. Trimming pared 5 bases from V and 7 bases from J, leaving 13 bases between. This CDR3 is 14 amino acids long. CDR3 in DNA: TGCGCCAGCAGTGCGGACAGCAGAAATTCACCCCTCCACTTT. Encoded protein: CASSADSRNSPLHF. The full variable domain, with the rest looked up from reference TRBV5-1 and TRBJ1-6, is KAGVTQTPRYLIKTRGQQVTLSCSPISGHRSVSWYQQTPGQGLQFLFEYFSETQRNKGNFPGRFSGRQFSNSRSEMNVSTLELGDSALYLCASSADSRNSPLHFGNGTRLTVT.